One and the same sample provided the 16 T cell receptor beta chains below, sequenced in a study of blood T cells in healthy people across ages. Primed by a sample-barcoded 5' primer and a J-beta primer mix, a second PCR proceeded for roughly 7 to 11 cycles. From the 5' RACE reads, TCRdb called clonotypes with MiXCR, one entry per CDR3 protein. The profile shows some 940,000 distinct CDR3 sequences, approximately 32% of them singletons. These records were also assigned to another study, of T cells of mothers and their children.

Sample: blood. These receptors were collected from a woman aged 40 to 50 in good health.

The count of this clonotype is one. A much larger clone lies one base from this, so it may be a read error. The gene calls are TRBV12-3 or TRBV12-4 and TRBJ1-2; 10 bases are a match to TRBD1. The CDR3 covers 15 residues. Germline trimming cut 8 bases from V and 3 bases from J; bases unmatched to any gene: 9. This CDR3 reads CASGWRTGGDYGYTF. DNA for the CDR3: TGTGCCAGCGGTTGGAGGACAGGGGGTGACTATGGCTACACCTTC.

Regarding this clonotype: A read error may explain this, as a much larger clone is one base away. The CDR3 reads CASSLDLWQSEQYF. CDR3 in DNA: TGTGCCAGCAGCTTAGATCTCTGGCAGAGTGAGCAGTACTTC. The chain is built from TRBV11-2 and TRBJ2-5; D remains ambiguous. Germline CDR1 is SGHAT and CDR2 is FQNNGV. Between the trimmed V and J ends, which lost 0 bases and 11 bases, there was a span of 16 bases. The CDR3 consists of 14 residues.

There are a few counts of this clonotype. The chain recombines TRBV3-1 with TRBJ1-2; 8 nucleotides align to TRBD1. The CDR3 consists of 17 residues. Germline V lookup: CDR1 LGHDT, CDR2 YNNKEL (reference sequence). J gave up 6 bases and V 0 bases, and 12 bases lay outside the gene matches. The CDR3 coding sequence is TGTGCCAGCAGCCAAGATCGTTTTCGACAGGGGAGGAATGGCTACACCTTC. The encoded protein is CASSQDRFRQGRNGYTF.

Points on this clonotype: An end of the junction differs from the germline gene, which may be a read error. V usage is TRBV9 and J usage is TRBJ1-2; no definite D call. CDR3 length equals 13 residues. Germline V gene data show CDR1 as SGDLS and CDR2 as YYNGEE. The CDR3 DNA reads TGTGCCAGCAGCCCAGCGGAGATCTATGGCTACACTTTC. It yields the protein CASSPAEIYGYTF.

This clonotype was counted between two and nine times. V usage is TRBV12-3 or TRBV12-4 and J usage is TRBJ1-2; the D gene is possibly TRBD1 (5 bases). V was trimmed by 1 base and J by 3 bases, leaving 12 bases between them. The CDR3 covers 15 residues. The CDR3 nucleotides are TGTGCCAGCAGTTTAGTGTGGGGACGGGACTATGGCTACACCTTC. Encoded protein: CASSLVWGRDYGYTF.

As for this clonotype: One base away lies a much larger clone, so this may be a sequencing read error. The chain joins TRBV12-3 or TRBV12-4 to TRBJ2-7; D possibly corresponds to TRBD2 (7 bases). CDR3 length: 14 amino acids. V gave up 5 bases and J gave up 3 bases, with 14 bases separating them. The CDR3 spells CASSPGGHCYEQYF. In DNA, the CDR3 is TGTGCCAGCAGTCCGGGGGGACATTGCTACGAGCAGTACTTC.

V and J are TRBV20-1 and TRBJ2-3; D is perhaps TRBD2 (5 bases). The V gene lost 1 base and the J gene lost 5 bases, with 16 bases spanning the gap. The germline gives CDR1 DFQATT, CDR2 SNEGSKA (reference sequence). This CDR3 region has 15 residues. CDR3 protein: CSARVLRAIVDTQYF. Here the CDR3 DNA reads TGCAGTGCTAGAGTTTTGCGGGCGATTGTAGATACGCAGTATTTT.

This clonotype has only a few counts. The chain has TRBV6-6 and TRBJ2-7; 10 bases align to TRBD1. The V gene's germline CDR1 is MNHNY and CDR2 SVGAGI (reference sequence). The J segment lost 0 bases and the V segment lost 5 bases, leaving 7 bases of the junction unmatched. CDR3 length: 16 amino acids. The CDR3 protein is CASSRDRGLSSYEQYF. DNA for the CDR3: TGTGCCAGCAGTAGGGACAGGGGCCTGAGCTCCTACGAGCAGTACTTC.

This clonotype has only a few counts. The chain joins TRBV12-3 or TRBV12-4 to TRBJ2-4, with TRBD1 matching over 9 bases. The CDR3 loop spans 13 amino acids. J gave up 13 bases and V 10 bases, and 14 bases lay outside the gene matches. The CDR3 region has the DNA TGTGCCACCGGAACAGGGGGCAAGGATGGGCAGTACTTC. This encodes CATGTGGKDGQYF.

The chain recombines TRBV6-2 or TRBV6-3 with TRBJ2-7; 8 nucleotides line up with TRBD1. With 6 bases clipped from V and 5 bases from J, the junction kept 12 bases outside the gene matches. CDR1 MNHEY and CDR2 SVGEGT come from the germline V gene. The CDR3 length is 15 residues. In DNA form, the CDR3 reads TGTGCCAGCAGCCCCCGCGGGACAGGTGACGACGAGCAGTACTTC. Its translation: CASSPRGTGDDEQYF.

With regard to this clonotype: A single base separates this from a much larger clone, so it may be a read error. The rearrangement uses TRBV5-1 and TRBJ2-1; the match to TRBD2 covers 8 bases. TRBJ2-7 matches the DNA end more closely, so the J call is doubtful. The length of the CDR3 is 16 residues. Germline V lookup: CDR1 SGHRS, CDR2 YFSETQ. The CDR3 is CASSSLAGLSYNEQYF. The CDR3 DNA reads as TGCGCCAGCAGCTCTTTAGCGGGGCTCTCCTACAATGAGCAGTACTTC.

Only a few counts were recorded for this clonotype. The chain uses TRBV3-1 and TRBJ2-3; tentative D call: TRBD2 (5 bases). Germline CDR1 and CDR2: LGHDT and YNNKEL (reference sequence). This CDR3 spans 14 amino acids. V was trimmed by 4 bases and J by 3 bases, leaving 11 bases between them. The CDR3 DNA sequence: TGTGCCAGCAGCCGAGAACGAGGGACAGATACGCAGTATTTT. Protein sequence: CASSRERGTDTQYF.

This clonotype was recorded many times. The chain combines TRBV7-2 with TRBJ2-7; the D is unclear. V was pared by 1 base and J by 3 bases, with 10 bases between. In germline, CDR1 is SGHTA, CDR2 FQGNSA. This CDR3 comprises 14 residues. CDR3 loop: CASSLELHFYEQYF. CDR3 in DNA: TGTGCCAGCAGCTTAGAGCTTCACTTCTACGAGCAGTACTTC. The full variable domain, with the rest looked up from reference TRBV7-2 and TRBJ2-7, is GAGVSQSPSNKVTEKGKDVELRCDPISGHTALYWYRQSLGQGLEFLIYFQGNSAPDKSGLPSDRFSAERTGGSVSTLTIQRTQQEDSAVYLCASSLELHFYEQYFGPGTRLTVT.

The chain links TRBV11-2 to TRBJ2-7; D remains unclear. The CDR3 loop spans 15 amino acids. The V and J ends lost 4 bases and 5 bases respectively, with 18 bases between them. Looked up from germline, CDR1 is SGHAT and CDR2 is FQNNGV. The CDR3 bases are TGTGCCAGCAGCTCCCTTGGAACCCCTCGGAACGAGCAGTACTTC. It specifies CASSSLGTPRNEQYF.

This clonotype was counted only a few times. A single base separates this from a much larger clone, so it may be a read error. The genes are TRBV29-1 and TRBJ1-1; 9 bases are shared with TRBD1. J lost 10 bases, V lost 5 bases, and 11 bases had no gene match. Germline CDR1 and CDR2: SQVTM and ANQGSEA. The CDR3 contains 13 residues. CDR3 sequence reads: CSVPLDRGGGAFF. CDR3 DNA: TGCAGCGTTCCTTTGGACAGGGGCGGGGGAGCTTTCTTT. The full variable domain, with the rest looked up from reference TRBV29-1 and TRBJ1-1, is SAVISQKPSRDICQRGTSLTIQCQVDSQVTMMFWYRQQPGQSLTLIATANQGSEATYESGFVIDKFPISRPNLTFSTLTVSNMSPEDSSIYLCSVPLDRGGGAFFGQGTRLTVV.

This clonotype occurred many times. The chain links TRBV28 to TRBJ2-7, with a tentative D call TRBD1 (6 bases). The CDR3 length is 15 residues. The V end was cut by 2 bases, the J end by 4 bases, with 15 bases between. Germline V gene sequence: CDR1 MDHEN, CDR2 SYDVKM. Here the CDR3 reads CASSLPSGTLYEQYF. CDR3 nucleotide sequence: TGTGCCAGCAGTTTACCCTCCGGGACACTTTACGAGCAGTACTTC. Drawing the rest from reference TRBV28 and TRBJ2-7, the complete variable domain is DVKVTQSSRYLVKRTGEKVFLECVQDMDHENMFWYRQDPGLGLRLIYFSYDVKMKEKGDIPEGYSVSREKKERFSLILESASTNQTSMYLCASSLPSGTLYEQYFGPGTRLTVT.